The present TCR beta chain was sequenced within a study of blood T cell repertoires in COVID-19. For the study at large: Acute and convalescent COVID-19 specimens originated in the United States, Italy and Spain.

The germline V and J ends were trimmed by 5 bases and 5 bases, with 13 bases remaining between them. The CDR3 loop spans 14 amino acids. The germline V gene encodes CDR1 KGHDR and CDR2 SFDVKD. Only in-frame clones appear in the TCRdb table, and some are missing; sequencing was by immunoSEQ multiplex PCR. The sample has roughly 100,000 clones; approximately 80% are singletons. Input material: peripheral blood. V gene TRBV24-1 combines with J gene TRBJ2-3; TRBD1 might be the D (6 bases). The TCR originated in a man in his 60s with acute or convalescent COVID-19. CDR3 protein: CATSGGGAGDTQYF. The CDR3 DNA reads TGTGCCACCAGTGGTGGGGGCGCGGGAGATACGCAGTATTTT.